These 25 T cell receptor beta chains were sequenced from one sample in a study of Graves' ophthalmopathy and Graves' hyperthyroidism. Researchers took RNA transcripts and amplified TCR beta CDR3 regions from them. Following a first-round RT-PCR that used HTBI primers, a second-round multiplex PCR was carried out. MiXCR was run by TCRdb on the multiplex PCR reads, yielding one entry per CDR3 protein. The sample shows 360,000 or so distinct CDR3 sequences, approximately 20% of them seen only once. Sequencing used peripheral blood. Source of these receptors: a woman between 18 and 29 years old with Graves' ophthalmopathy.

This clonotype was detected many times. This sequence joins TRBV6-1 and TRBJ1-2; D is ambiguous. The germline CDR1 and CDR2 sequences are MNHNS and SASEGT. Trimming cost V 6 bases and J 4 bases, with 15 bases left between them. This CDR3 is built from 14 residues. CDR3: CASSPRPEIYGYTF. The CDR3 DNA follows: TGTGCCAGCAGCCCCCGCCCTGAGATCTATGGCTACACCTTC.

This clonotype was detected many times. The V gene is TRBV6-1, the J gene TRBJ2-2; no reliable D call. The ends were cut back, 5 bases at V and 5 bases at J, with 15 bases in the middle. This CDR3 is built from 15 residues. CDR1 is MNHNS, CDR2 SASEGT, per germline. As DNA, the CDR3 is TGTGCCAGCAGTCCCTCCTCCTTCGGGACCGGGGAGCTGTTTTTT. Translated, it gives CASSPSSFGTGELFF.

The sample holds many counts of this clonotype. The chain links TRBV6-5 to TRBJ2-5; D tentatively fits TRBD1 or TRBD2 (5 bases each). The ends were cut back, 5 bases at V and 7 bases at J, with 14 bases in the middle. This CDR3 is 13 amino acids long. Germline CDR1 reads MNHEY; CDR2 reads SVGAGI. CDR3: CASSRDGGGTQYF. The CDR3 DNA reads TGTGCCAGCAGTCGAGACGGTGGGGGGACCCAGTACTTC.

The chain employs TRBV6-1 and TRBJ2-5, with 12 positions matching TRBD2. Losses at the gene ends were 8 bases for V and 5 bases for J; bases not matched to a gene: 9. The CDR3 is 15 amino acids. Germline V lookup: CDR1 MNHNS, CDR2 SASEGT. The CDR3 loop is CASSLTSGGVETQYF. CDR3 in DNA: TGTGCCAGCTCTTTGACTAGCGGGGGCGTTGAGACCCAGTACTTC.

Ten or more counts support this clonotype. V gene TRBV6-2 or TRBV6-3 combines with J gene TRBJ2-7; TRBD1 is a possible D gene (7 bases). CDR1 and CDR2 (germline): MNHEY, SVGEGT. V was shortened by 4 bases and J by 2 bases, with 24 bases between the two germline ends. The CDR3 spans 18 residues. The CDR3 reads CASSSTRFRGVGAYEQYF. CDR3 sequence (DNA): TGTGCCAGCAGTTCGACTAGGTTCAGGGGGGTAGGGGCCTACGAGCAGTACTTC.

This clonotype has only a few counts. The V gene is TRBV11-2, the J gene TRBJ2-5; 7 positions agree with TRBD1. Germline V gene lookup returns CDR1 SGHAT and CDR2 FQNNGV. V dropped 5 bases and J dropped 5; count of bases not matched to a gene: 11. The CDR3 totals 15 residues. The CDR3 spells CASSPGTEAGETQYF. CDR3 nucleotide sequence: TGTGCCAGCAGCCCCGGGACAGAGGCTGGGGAGACCCAGTACTTC.

This clonotype has a count of ten or more. CDR3 region: CASSPLYRGHTEAFF. Written as DNA, the CDR3 is TGTGCCAGCAGTCCCCTCTACAGGGGCCACACTGAAGCTTTCTTT. This chain uses TRBV6-2 or TRBV6-3 with TRBJ1-1, with TRBD1 identical over 7 bases. V was clipped by 5 bases and J by 3 bases; unmatched bases: 9. Germline-derived CDR1 and CDR2 are MNHEY and SVGEGT. The CDR3 is made up of 15 amino acids.

This clonotype was seen ten or more times. The chain has TRBV30 and TRBJ2-7; 7 bases are shared with TRBD2. CDR3 length: 14 residues. J lost 1 base, V lost 0 bases, and 3 bases had no gene match. Germline-derived CDR1 and CDR2 are GTSNPN and SVGIG (reference sequence). This chain's CDR3 is CAWSVSGLSYEQYF. The CDR3 region has the DNA TGTGCCTGGAGTGTATCGGGACTATCCTACGAGCAGTACTTC.

This clonotype showed up many times. This rearrangement joins TRBV6-2 or TRBV6-3 to TRBJ2-2; tentative D call: TRBD1 (6 bases). The CDR3 is made up of 17 amino acids. Germline CDR1 reads MNHEY; CDR2 reads SVGEGT. Deletions cut 5 bases from V and 7 bases from J, with 23 bases between. CDR3 amino acids: CASSKRTDPWRGGELFF. CDR3 bases: TGTGCCAGCAGTAAGAGGACAGACCCTTGGAGAGGCGGGGAGCTGTTTTTT.

This clonotype was counted many times. J is TRBJ2-5 and V is TRBV7-2, with 9 bases that match TRBD2. V lost 2 bases, J lost 2 bases, and 3 bases stayed unmatched. Germline loops: CDR1 SGHTA, CDR2 FQGNSA. The CDR3 runs 15 residues. CDR3 DNA sequence: TGTGCCAGCAGCTTAAGACTAGCGGCACAAGAGACCCAGTACTTC. It yields the protein CASSLRLAAQETQYF. The full variable domain, rest sourced from reference TRBV7-2 and TRBJ2-5, is GAGVSQSPSNKVTEKGKDVELRCDPISGHTALYWYRQSLGQGLEFLIYFQGNSAPDKSGLPSDRFSAERTGGSVSTLTIQRTQQEDSAVYLCASSLRLAAQETQYFGPGTRLLVL.

This clonotype occurred many times. The V and J genes are TRBV27 and TRBJ1-1; TRBD1 might be the D (6 bases). The V gene's germline CDR1 is MNHEY and CDR2 SMNVEV (reference sequence). There are 15 residues in the CDR3. Trimming took off 4 bases at V and 4 bases at J, with 16 bases between the two ends. The CDR3 DNA is TGTGCCAGCAGTTCTTCAGGGGCCCCCGGCACTGAAGCTTTCTTT. Residues: CASSSSGAPGTEAFF.

This clonotype has at least ten counts. This chain links TRBV12-3 or TRBV12-4 with TRBJ2-7, with D maybe TRBD1 (5 bases). This CDR3 contains 13 residues. Deletions cut 3 bases from V and 5 bases from J, with 11 bases between. The CDR3 DNA follows: TGTGCCAGCAGTTTTGGCAGGGCGCACGAGCAGTACTTC. This sequence encodes CASSFGRAHEQYF.

This clonotype was recorded many times. This chain links TRBV19 with TRBJ1-1; possible D gene TRBD1, 5 bases. Germline values: CDR1 LNHDA, CDR2 SQIVND (reference sequence). The CDR3 loop spans 16 amino acids. Deletions cut 3 bases from V and 2 bases from J, with 16 bases between. CDR3 nucleotide sequence: TGTGCCAGTAGTATCGTGCAGGGCCGCCCTAACACTGAAGCTTTCTTT. Its translation is CASSIVQGRPNTEAFF.

This clonotype was counted ten times or more. The chain couples TRBV7-2 to TRBJ1-2; D is uncertain. This CDR3 has 14 residues. V was shortened by 0 bases and J by 8 bases, with 13 bases between the two germline ends. The germline gives CDR1 SGHTA, CDR2 FQGNSA. CDR3 sequence: CASSLATQSMGYTF. CDR3 bases: TGTGCCAGCAGCTTAGCCACACAAAGTATGGGCTACACCTTC. The whole variable domain, filled in from reference TRBV7-2 and TRBJ1-2, reads GAGVSQSPSNKVTEKGKDVELRCDPISGHTALYWYRQSLGQGLEFLIYFQGNSAPDKSGLPSDRFSAERTGGSVSTLTIQRTQQEDSAVYLCASSLATQSMGYTFGSGTRLTVV.

This clonotype was seen at least ten times. CDR3 residues: CASSLRGRGGSNQLSYEQYF. The DNA of the CDR3 is TGTGCCAGCAGCTTACGGGGACGGGGAGGGTCTAACCAGCTTTCCTACGAGCAGTACTTC. The V call is TRBV7-2, the J call TRBJ2-7, with 7 bases lining up with TRBD2. CDR3 size: 20 residues. Germline loops: CDR1 SGHTA, CDR2 FQGNSA. The J segment lost 1 base and the V segment lost 2 bases, leaving 20 bases of the junction unmatched.

There are many counts of this clonotype. The chain joins TRBV28 to TRBJ1-2, with D unclear. CDR1 is MDHEN, CDR2 SYDVKM, per germline. CDR3 length equals 12 residues. V was cut by 5 bases and J by 3 bases, with 7 bases left in between. The CDR3 loop reads CASSQSHYGYTF. The CDR3 region has the DNA TGTGCCAGCAGTCAAAGTCACTATGGCTACACCTTC.

J is TRBJ1-1 and V is TRBV30; D remains unclear. CDR3 length: 11 amino acids. V lost 5 bases and J 3 bases, leaving 7 bases between the germline ends. Germline V gene data show CDR1 as GTSNPN and CDR2 as SVGIG (reference sequence). The CDR3 DNA reads TGTGCCTGGTATTCCTACACTGAAGCTTTCTTT. Protein product: CAWYSYTEAFF.

The V gene is TRBV10-3, the J gene TRBJ1-2; 8 positions match TRBD1. CDR3 length: 18 amino acids. V shed 8 bases and J 2 bases; nucleotides not matched to a gene: 19. CDR1 and CDR2 (germline): ENHRY, SYGVKD. The CDR3 here is CAISRRDGQGVANYGYTF. The CDR3 nucleotides read TGTGCCATCTCAAGGAGGGACGGACAGGGCGTAGCCAACTATGGCTACACCTTC.

This clonotype appeared many times. The chain employs TRBV12-3 or TRBV12-4 and TRBJ2-3, with 8 bases aligning to TRBD1. V trimming: 5 bases; J trimming: 4 bases; junction bases outside the gene matches: 8. This CDR3 spans 15 amino acids. CDR3: CASSPGQGRADTQYF. CDR3 nucleotide sequence: TGTGCCAGCAGTCCTGGACAGGGTCGCGCAGATACGCAGTATTTT.

This clonotype was detected ten times or more. The rearrangement uses TRBV19 and TRBJ1-1, with D tentatively TRBD1 (6 bases). The CDR3 is made up of 11 amino acids. CDR1 LNHDA and CDR2 SQIVND come from the germline V gene (reference sequence). V gave up 3 bases and J gave up 11 bases, with 10 bases separating them. CDR3 protein: CASSIGQGAFF. CDR3 DNA: TGTGCCAGTAGTATCGGGCAGGGGGCTTTCTTT.

At least ten counts were recorded for this clonotype. This chain joins TRBV6-2 or TRBV6-3 and TRBJ1-2; TRBD1 is a possible D gene (6 bases). V was cut by 2 bases and J by 0 bases, with 25 bases left in between. The CDR3 has 20 residues. Germline-derived CDR1 and CDR2 are MNHEY and SVGEGT. CDR3 in DNA: TGTGCCAGCAGTTACGACAAAACGGGACAACGAACTTTAGCTAACTATGGCTACACCTTC. It encodes CASSYDKTGQRTLANYGYTF.

V and J are TRBV6-5 and TRBJ1-1, with D perhaps TRBD1 (5 bases). This CDR3 spans 14 amino acids. V lost 2 bases and J 7 bases, leaving 14 bases between the germline ends. Germline V lookup: CDR1 MNHEY, CDR2 SVGAGI. The CDR3 DNA is TGTGCCAGCAGTTACGGGAGGGGACCTATTGAAGCTTTCTTT. Translating gives CASSYGRGPIEAFF.

The rearrangement uses TRBV19 and TRBJ1-1, with TRBD1 matching over 7 bases. The ends lost 7 bases at V and 6 bases at J; junction bases unmatched: 11. Germline values: CDR1 LNHDA, CDR2 SQIVND (reference sequence). The CDR3 contains 14 residues. CDR3 region: CASNNRGGRPEAFF. CDR3 DNA sequence: TGTGCCAGTAACAACAGGGGAGGGAGGCCTGAAGCTTTCTTT. The variable domain in full, with the rest retrieved from reference TRBV19 and TRBJ1-1, is DGGITQSPKYLFRKEGQNVTLSCEQNLNHDAMYWYRQDPGQGLRLIYYSQIVNDFQKGDIAEGYSVSREKKESFPLTVTSAQKNPTAFYLCASNNRGGRPEAFFGQGTRLTVV.

This clonotype has ten or more counts. The chain uses TRBV20-1 and TRBJ2-7; TRBD2 aligns across 11 bases. Germline CDR1 reads DFQATT; CDR2 reads SNEGSKA (reference sequence). V trimming: 5 bases; J trimming: 3 bases; junction bases outside the gene matches: 6. The CDR3 has 14 amino acids. For the CDR3, the DNA is TGCAGTGCTCCGATGGGGACTAGCGGCTACGAGCAGTACTTC. Translated: CSAPMGTSGYEQYF.

Comments on this clonotype: A much larger clonotype is one base distant, so this may be a read error. This sequence joins TRBV20-1 and TRBJ2-2, with 13 bases that match TRBD2. CDR1 is DFQATT and CDR2 is SNEGSKA in the germline V gene (reference sequence). CDR3 length: 16 residues. The CDR3 region is CSARVGTSGTTGELVF. CDR3 sequence (DNA): TGCAGTGCTAGGGTTGGGACTAGCGGGACCACCGGGGAGCTGGTTTTT.